This entry features one T cell receptor beta chain sequence. The data derive from a study of control samples from healthy donors and cancer patients. The CDR3 spans 15 residues. Trimming removed 4 bases from V and 1 base from J, with 13 bases in between. CDR1 MGHRA and CDR2 YSYEKL come from the germline V gene. Method: immunoSEQ multiplex PCR; TCRdb's copy keeps in-frame clones and lacks some. The profile shows roughly 170,000 clones, around 90% of them singletons. The chain joins TRBV4-1 to TRBJ1-1; D gene unclear. This receptor was identified in a middle-aged woman in good health. Sequenced input: blood. CDR3 bases: TGCGCCAGCAGCCCCCCTGGACCCGGGAACACTGAAGCTTTCTTT. Protein: CASSPPGPGNTEAFF.